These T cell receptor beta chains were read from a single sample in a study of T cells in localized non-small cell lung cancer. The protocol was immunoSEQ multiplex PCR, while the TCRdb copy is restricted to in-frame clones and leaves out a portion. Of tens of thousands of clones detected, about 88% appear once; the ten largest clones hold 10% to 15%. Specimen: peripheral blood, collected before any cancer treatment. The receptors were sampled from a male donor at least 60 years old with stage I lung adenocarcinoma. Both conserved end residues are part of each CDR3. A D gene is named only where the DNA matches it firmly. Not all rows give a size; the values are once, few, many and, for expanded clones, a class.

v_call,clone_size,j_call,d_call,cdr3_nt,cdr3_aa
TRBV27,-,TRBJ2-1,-,TGTGCCAGCAGTCCAAACCGGGCCCTTCTAAATGAGCAGTTCTTC,CASSPNRALLNEQFF
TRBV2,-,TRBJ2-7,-,TGTGCCAGCACAACTGACTCCTACGAGCAGTACTTC,CASTTDSYEQYF
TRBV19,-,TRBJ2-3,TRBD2,TGTGCCAGTAGTATCGGCGGGAGGGCTACAGATACGCAGTATTTT,CASSIGGRATDTQYF
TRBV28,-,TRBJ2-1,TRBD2,TGTGCCAGCAGTCCCCCGCCTCTTATAGCGGGAGGAATTGATGAGCAGTTCTTC,CASSPPPLIAGGIDEQFF
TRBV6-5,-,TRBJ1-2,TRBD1,TGTGCCAGCAGTTACACAGGGGTCTATGGCTACACCTTC,CASSYTGVYGYTF
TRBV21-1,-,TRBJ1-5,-,TGTGCCAGCAACAACGGACAGGACAACAGCAATCAGCCCCAGCATTTT,CASNNGQDNSNQPQHF
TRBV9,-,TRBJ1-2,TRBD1,TGTGCCAGCAGCCCAACCCACTCCGGGACAGGGGGGTCGAAGACCTTC,CASSPTHSGTGGSKTF
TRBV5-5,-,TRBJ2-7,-,TGTGCCAGCAGCTTGAGAGGAGAAGGAGGCGAGCAGTACTTC,CASSLRGEGGEQYF
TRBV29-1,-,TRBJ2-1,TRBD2,TGCAGCGTTGAAAGCGGGGTAGCCTACAATGAGCAGTTCTTC,CSVESGVAYNEQFF
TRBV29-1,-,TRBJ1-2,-,TGCAGCGTGGCGCTCAAGAAGGATGACTACACCTTC,CSVALKKDDYTF
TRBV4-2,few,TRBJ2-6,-,TGTGCCAGCAGCCAAACTTCTGGGGCCAACGTCCTGACTTTC,CASSQTSGANVLTF
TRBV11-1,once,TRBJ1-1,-,TGTGCCAGCACCTTTTACACTGAAGCTTTCTTT,CASTFYTEAFF
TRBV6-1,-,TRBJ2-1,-,TGTGCCAGCACCCTGACAGCATACAATGAGCAGTTCTTC,CASTLTAYNEQFF
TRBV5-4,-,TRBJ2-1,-,TGTGCCAGCAGTTCCTCCCCCGGACCTAACAATGAGCAGTTCTTC,CASSSSPGPNNEQFF
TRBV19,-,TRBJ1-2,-,TGTGCCAGTAGCGACAGGTTATATGGCTACACCTTC,CASSDRLYGYTF
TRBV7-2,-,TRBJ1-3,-,TGTGCCAGCAGCTTAGACATCTCTGGAAACACCATATATTTT,CASSLDISGNTIYF
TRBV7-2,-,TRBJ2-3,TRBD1,TGTGCCAGCAGCTCCCGGGACAGTAGCACAGATACGCAGTATTTT,CASSSRDSSTDTQYF
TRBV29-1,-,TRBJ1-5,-,TGCAGCGTTGAGTCCGAAAGAGATCAGCCCCAGCATTTT,CSVESERDQPQHF
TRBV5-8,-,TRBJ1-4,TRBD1,TGTGCCAGCAGCCTACGTACGACAGGGCTTGTGGAAAAACTGTTTTTT,CASSLRTTGLVEKLFF
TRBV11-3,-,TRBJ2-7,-,TGTGCCAGCAGCTTAGGTCAGCCCCCCTACGAGCAGTACTTC,CASSLGQPPYEQYF
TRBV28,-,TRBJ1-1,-,TGTGCCAGCAGTTTAGGTCAGGGGGAAGCTTTCTTT,CASSLGQGEAFF
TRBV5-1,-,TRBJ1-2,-,TGCGCCAGCAGCTTGGATGGCTCTAACTATGGCTACACCTTC,CASSLDGSNYGYTF
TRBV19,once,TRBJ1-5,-,TGTGCCAGTAGCCTAACACGGATCGGCAATCAGCCCCAGCATTTT,CASSLTRIGNQPQHF
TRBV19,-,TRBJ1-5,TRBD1,TGTGCCTCAGACCCGGGACAGGTGAGCAATCAGCCCCAGCATTTT,CASDPGQVSNQPQHF
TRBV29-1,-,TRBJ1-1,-,TGCAGCGTTCGTAAGGAGAACACTGAAGCTTTCTTT,CSVRKENTEAFF
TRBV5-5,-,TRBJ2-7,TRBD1,TGTGCCAGCAGCTCGGCGGCGGGACAGGGCCACGAGCAGTACTTC,CASSSAAGQGHEQYF
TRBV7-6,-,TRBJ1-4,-,TGTGCCAGCAGCCAAATGGGGCAGACTAATGAAAAACTGTTTTTT,CASSQMGQTNEKLFF
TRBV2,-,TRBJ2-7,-,TGTGCCAGCAGTGAAGCGTTTGGAAGGAGGTACTTC,CASSEAFGRRYF
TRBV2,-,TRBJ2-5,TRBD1,TGTGCCAGCAGTGAGGGACAGGGGAACCAAGAGACCCAGTACTTC,CASSEGQGNQETQYF
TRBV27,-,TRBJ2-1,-,TGTGCCAGCAGTTCGGGCTACAATGAGCAGTTCTTC,CASSSGYNEQFF
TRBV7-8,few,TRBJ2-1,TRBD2,TGTGCCAGCAGCTCCGGGACTAGCGTTTACAATGAGCAGTTCTTC,CASSSGTSVYNEQFF
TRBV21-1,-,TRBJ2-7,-,TGTGCCAGCAGCAATACGGGGAAACGGGCAGGGGGCTTCTACGAGCAGTACTTC,CASSNTGKRAGGFYEQYF
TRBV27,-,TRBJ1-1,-,TGTGCCAGCAGGATTACGTGGGACACTGAAGCTTTCTTT,CASRITWDTEAFF
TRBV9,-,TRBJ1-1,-,TGTGCCAGCAGCCGAGCGACAGACAACACTGAAGCTTTCTTT,CASSRATDNTEAFF
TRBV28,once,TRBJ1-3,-,TGTGCCAGCAGTTCCCCTGGGGGATTCTCAAACTCTGGAAACACCATATATTTT,CASSSPGGFSNSGNTIYF